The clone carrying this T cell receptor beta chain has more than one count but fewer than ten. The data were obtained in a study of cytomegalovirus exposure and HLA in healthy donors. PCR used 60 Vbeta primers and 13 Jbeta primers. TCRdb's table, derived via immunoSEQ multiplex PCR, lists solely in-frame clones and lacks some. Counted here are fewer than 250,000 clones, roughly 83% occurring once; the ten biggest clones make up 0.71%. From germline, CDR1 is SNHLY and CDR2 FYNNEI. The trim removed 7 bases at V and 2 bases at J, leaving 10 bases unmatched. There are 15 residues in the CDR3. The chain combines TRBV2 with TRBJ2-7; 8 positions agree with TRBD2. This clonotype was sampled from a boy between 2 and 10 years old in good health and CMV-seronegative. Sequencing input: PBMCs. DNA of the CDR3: TGTGCCAGCAAGGGGGTAGCGGGGCCACCCTACGAGCAGTACTTC. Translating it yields CASKGVAGPPYEQYF. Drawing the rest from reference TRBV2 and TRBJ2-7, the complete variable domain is EPEVTQTPSHQVTQMGQEVILRCVPISNHLYFYWYRQILGQKVEFLVSFYNNEISEKSEIFDDQFSVERPDGSNFTLKIRSTKLEDSAMYFCASKGVAGPPYEQYFGPGTRLTVT.